This entry lists 21 T cell receptor beta chains sequenced from one sample in a study of blood T cell repertoires in COVID-19. The repertoire was sequenced with immunoSEQ multiplex PCR; TCRdb's copy has only in-frame clones and lacks some. The sample carries more than 85,000 clones, around four fifths recorded once. The sample consisted of peripheral blood. These receptors all stem from a man aged 40-50 years with active or convalescent COVID-19.

The rearrangement links TRBV7-3 to TRBJ2-7; 9 bases match TRBD1. The length of the CDR3 is 14 residues. CDR1 is SGHTA, CDR2 FQGTGA, per germline. Trimming cost V 3 bases and J 2 bases; bases outside gene matches: 2. The CDR3 region has the DNA TGTGCCAGCAGCTTTAGGGACAGGGCCTACGAGCAGTACTTC. This encodes CASSFRDRAYEQYF.

The chain has TRBV6-2 or TRBV6-3 and TRBJ1-5; D may be TRBD1 (6 bases). The CDR3 runs to 16 residues. Trimming removed 0 bases at V and 2 bases at J, with 11 bases between. CDR1 MNHEY and CDR2 SVGEGT come from the germline V gene. This chain's CDR3 is CASSYSRAGGNQPQHF. The DNA of the CDR3 is TGTGCCAGCAGTTACTCCAGAGCAGGGGGCAATCAGCCCCAGCATTTT.

The V call is TRBV3-1 (or the pseudogene TRBV3-2), the J call TRBJ1-4, with D possibly matching TRBD1 (5 bases). The V and J ends lost 3 bases and 9 bases respectively, with 23 bases between them. The CDR3 sequence is 17 residues long. Per germline, CDR1 LGHDT and CDR2 YNNKEL (reference sequence). CDR3 in DNA: TGTGCCAGCAGCCAGGTGCGGCAGGGAAGTATTAGACAAAAACTGTTTTTT. This gives the protein CASSQVRQGSIRQKLFF.

This chain uses TRBV3-1 (or the pseudogene TRBV3-2) with TRBJ1-2; D gene uncertain. The CDR3 contains 14 residues. The germline gives CDR1 LGHDT, CDR2 YNNKEL (reference sequence). V shed 2 bases and J shed 4 bases, with 11 bases lying between them. CDR3 region: CASSQPGSGYGYTF. The CDR3 DNA follows: TGTGCCAGCAGCCAACCGGGGAGCGGCTATGGCTACACCTTC.

The gene calls are TRBV2 and TRBJ2-7; D not resolved. The CDR3 is made up of 11 amino acids. V lost 4 bases and J 5 bases, leaving 6 bases between the germline ends. Per the germline V gene, CDR1 is SNHLY and CDR2 is FYNNEI. The CDR3 bases are TGTGCCAGCAGTGTCCAGAACGAGCAGTACTTC. This translates into CASSVQNEQYF.

The V and J genes are TRBV6-5 and TRBJ1-3; a possible D gene is TRBD1 (6 bases). The CDR3 is made up of 14 amino acids. V dropped 6 bases and J dropped 0 bases, with 9 bases sitting between them. Germline V gene sequence: CDR1 MNHEY, CDR2 SVGAGI. In DNA form, the CDR3 reads TGTGCCAGCAGACAAGGGGGCTCTGGAAACACCATATATTTT. Amino acid sequence: CASRQGGSGNTIYF.

The chain uses TRBV4-3 and TRBJ1-1, with D perhaps TRBD1 (5 bases). CDR3 length: 16 residues. CDR1 LGHNA and CDR2 YSLEER come from the germline V gene. V was trimmed by 0 bases and J by 10 bases, leaving 21 bases between them. The CDR3 spells CASSQDHSGGFARAFF. The CDR3 DNA reads as TGCGCCAGCAGCCAAGACCACAGCGGGGGGTTCGCTAGAGCTTTCTTT.

The V gene is TRBV19, the J gene TRBJ1-6; D possibly corresponds to TRBD1 (6 bases). From germline, CDR1 is LNHDA and CDR2 SQIVND (reference sequence). Trimming took 3 bases from V and 8 from J, leaving 14 bases between them. The CDR3 is 15 amino acids. CDR3 nucleotides: TGTGCCAGTAGTATGTCCGGCAGGGGAGATTCACCCCTCCACTTT. It encodes CASSMSGRGDSPLHF.

The count of this clone is one. The chain couples TRBV12-3 or TRBV12-4 to TRBJ1-5, with a weak D call TRBD1 (5 bases). V was shortened by 8 bases and J by 2 bases, with 10 bases between the two germline ends. This CDR3 spans 13 amino acids. CDR3 in DNA: TGTGCCAGCGGGGGACTCGGCAATCAGCCCCAGCATTTT. Translation: CASGGLGNQPQHF.

This clone was counted between two and nine times. CDR3 sequence (DNA): TGTGCCTCTATTGACCGCGGAGATACGCAGTATTTT. Translation: CASIDRGDTQYF. The J gene is TRBJ2-3, the V gene TRBV30; D ambiguous. The CDR3 is 12 residues long. Trimming left V 7 bases short and J 5 bases short, with 13 bases between. Looked up from germline, CDR1 is GTSNPN and CDR2 is SVGIG (reference sequence). The whole variable domain, filled in from reference TRBV30 and TRBJ2-3, reads SQTIHQWPATLVQPVGSPLSLECTVEGTSNPNLYWYRQAAGRGLQLLFYSVGIGQISSEVPQNLSASRPQDRQFILSSKKLLLSDSGFYLCASIDRGDTQYFGPGTRLTVL.

The chain combines TRBV29-1 with TRBJ2-5; 7 positions agree with TRBD1. With 3 bases clipped from V and 1 base from J, the junction kept 8 bases outside the gene matches. CDR3 size: 15 residues. The germline V gene encodes CDR1 SQVTM and CDR2 ANQGSEA. CDR3 in amino acids: CSVEMWTGVQETQYF. Here the CDR3 DNA reads TGCAGCGTTGAGATGTGGACAGGAGTCCAAGAGACCCAGTACTTC.

This clone was recorded once. This chain connects TRBV5-1 to TRBJ2-1, with TRBD2 matching over 16 bases. The CDR3 sequence is 18 residues long. Germline CDR1 SGHRS, CDR2 YFSETQ. V gave up 1 base and J gave up 6 bases; unmatched junction bases: 7. This CDR3 is CASSLSSGLAGGSNEQFF. In nucleotides, the CDR3 is TGCGCCAGCAGCTTGAGCTCGGGACTAGCGGGGGGGAGCAATGAGCAGTTCTTC.

The CDR3 reads CASSLAGGLAHNEQFF. The CDR3 region has the DNA TGCGCCAGCAGCTTGGCCGGAGGTTTAGCCCACAATGAGCAGTTCTTC. The rearrangement joins TRBV5-1 to TRBJ2-1, with D possibly TRBD2 on 5 matching bases. Germline CDR1 and CDR2: SGHRS and YFSETQ. V was cut by 0 bases and J by 5 bases, with 15 bases left in between. This CDR3 has 16 residues.

In this sample, this clone turned up a few times. The rearrangement joins TRBV2 to TRBJ2-4; 8 nucleotides match TRBD1. Germline lookup yields CDR1 SNHLY and CDR2 FYNNEI. The CDR3 is made up of 12 amino acids. V trimming: 6 bases; J trimming: 13 bases; junction bases outside the gene matches: 8. The CDR3 DNA follows: TGTGCCAGCAGCCGGGACAGGCCCCCCCAGTACTTC. It yields the protein CASSRDRPPQYF. The variable domain in full, completed from reference TRBV2 and TRBJ2-4, reads EPEVTQTPSHQVTQMGQEVILRCVPISNHLYFYWYRQILGQKVEFLVSFYNNEISEKSEIFDDQFSVERPDGSNFTLKIRSTKLEDSAMYFCASSRDRPPQYFGAGTRLSVL.

V gene TRBV19 combines with J gene TRBJ2-5; 7 bases are shared with TRBD2. This CDR3 has 16 amino acids. Germline V lookup: CDR1 LNHDA, CDR2 SQIVND (reference sequence). V gave up 1 base and J gave up 4 bases; unmatched junction bases: 9. This chain's CDR3 is CASSIGGGGVGETQYF. CDR3 DNA: TGTGCCAGTAGTATAGGGGGGGGAGGCGTGGGAGAGACCCAGTACTTC.

The chain has TRBV5-1 and TRBJ1-3; possibly TRBD1 for D (5 bases). Per germline, CDR1 SGHRS and CDR2 YFSETQ. Trimming took 5 bases from V and 0 from J, leaving 12 bases between them. The CDR3 is 15 amino acids. This chain's CDR3 is CASSPSTVSGNTIYF. In nucleotides, the CDR3 is TGCGCCAGCAGTCCCTCGACAGTCTCTGGAAACACCATATATTTT.

This sequence joins TRBV9 and TRBJ2-2; TRBD1 aligns across 7 bases. The CDR3 totals 16 residues. Trimming at V came to 1 base and at J to 6 bases, leaving 9 bases not matched to a gene. Per the germline V gene, CDR1 is SGDLS and CDR2 is YYNGEE. CDR3 protein: CASSVLSGTASGELFF. CDR3 bases: TGTGCCAGCAGCGTATTATCTGGGACAGCCTCCGGGGAGCTGTTTTTT.

The chain joins TRBV19 to TRBJ1-2; 7 bases agree with TRBD1. This CDR3 has 14 residues. CDR1 is LNHDA and CDR2 is SQIVND in the germline V gene (reference sequence). The trim removed 7 bases at V and 6 bases at J, leaving 11 bases unmatched. For the CDR3, the DNA is TGTGCCAGTAACGACCCGGACAGGAGGGATGGCTACACCTTC. This gives the protein CASNDPDRRDGYTF.

This chain joins TRBV12-3 or TRBV12-4 and TRBJ1-2; the match to TRBD1 covers 7 bases. J was trimmed by 6 bases and V by 3 bases; bases with no gene match: 4. CDR3 length: 13 residues. DNA of the CDR3: TGTGCCAGCAGTTTGGACAGGTTAAATGGCTACACCTTC. Encoded protein: CASSLDRLNGYTF.

The chain has TRBV6-6 and TRBJ1-5; 8 bases agree with TRBD1. V was clipped by 6 bases and J by 5 bases; unmatched bases: 12. CDR3 length equals 16 residues. Germline CDR1 reads MNHNY; CDR2 reads SVGAGI (reference sequence). CDR3 DNA sequence: TGTGCCAGCAGCTCCCGATACCAGACAGGGGATCAGCCCCAGCATTTT. It yields the protein CASSSRYQTGDQPQHF.

The rearrangement joins TRBV27 to TRBJ2-4; TRBD1 might be the D (6 bases). The CDR3 spans 15 residues. The V and J ends lost 4 bases and 3 bases respectively, with 13 bases between them. CDR1 MNHEY and CDR2 SMNVEV come from the germline V gene (reference sequence). The DNA for the CDR3 is TGTGCCAGCAGTTCCCGACAGGAAGGCAAAAACATTCAGTACTTC. Translation gives CASSSRQEGKNIQYF.